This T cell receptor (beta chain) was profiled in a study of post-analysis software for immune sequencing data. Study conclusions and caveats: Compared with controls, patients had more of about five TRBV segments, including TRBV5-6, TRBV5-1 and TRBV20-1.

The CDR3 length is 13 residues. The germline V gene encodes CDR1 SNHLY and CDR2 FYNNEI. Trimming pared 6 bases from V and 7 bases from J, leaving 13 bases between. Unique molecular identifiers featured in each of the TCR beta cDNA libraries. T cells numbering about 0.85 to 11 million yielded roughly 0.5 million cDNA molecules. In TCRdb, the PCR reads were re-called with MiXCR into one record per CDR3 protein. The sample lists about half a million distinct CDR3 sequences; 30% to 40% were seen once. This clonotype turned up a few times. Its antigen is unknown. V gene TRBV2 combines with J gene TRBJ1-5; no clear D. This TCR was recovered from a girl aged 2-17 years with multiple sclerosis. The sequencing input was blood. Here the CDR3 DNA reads TGTGCCAGCAGGGTGGAGGTGGAACAGCCCCAGCATTTT. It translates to CASRVEVEQPQHF.